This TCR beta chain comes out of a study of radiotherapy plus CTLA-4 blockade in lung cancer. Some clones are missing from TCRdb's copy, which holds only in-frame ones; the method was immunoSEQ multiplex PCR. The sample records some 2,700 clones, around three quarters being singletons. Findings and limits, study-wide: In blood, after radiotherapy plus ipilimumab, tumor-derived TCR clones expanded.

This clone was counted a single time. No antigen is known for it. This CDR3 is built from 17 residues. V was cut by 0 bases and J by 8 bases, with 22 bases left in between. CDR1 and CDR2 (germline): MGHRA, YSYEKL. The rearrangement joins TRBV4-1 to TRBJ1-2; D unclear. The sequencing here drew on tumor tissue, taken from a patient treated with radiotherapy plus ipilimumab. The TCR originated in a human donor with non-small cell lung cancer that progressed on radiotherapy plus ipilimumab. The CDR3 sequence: CASSQDEAGGSEEGYTF. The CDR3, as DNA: TGCGCCAGCAGCCAAGACGAAGCGGGTGGGTCGGAGGAGGGCTACACCTTC.